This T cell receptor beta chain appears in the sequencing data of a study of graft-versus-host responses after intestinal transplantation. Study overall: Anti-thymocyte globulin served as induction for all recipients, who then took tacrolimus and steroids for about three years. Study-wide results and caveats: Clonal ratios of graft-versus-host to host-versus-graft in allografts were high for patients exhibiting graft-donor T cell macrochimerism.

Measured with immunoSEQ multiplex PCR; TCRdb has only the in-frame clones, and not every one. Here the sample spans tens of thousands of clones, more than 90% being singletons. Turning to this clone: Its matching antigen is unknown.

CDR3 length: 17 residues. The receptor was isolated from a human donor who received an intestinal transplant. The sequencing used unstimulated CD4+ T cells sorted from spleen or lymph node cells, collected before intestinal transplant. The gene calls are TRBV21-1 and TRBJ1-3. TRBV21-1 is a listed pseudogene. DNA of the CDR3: TGTGCCAGCACCAAAGTTCGGGATACCCACCTCGGAAACACCATATATTTT. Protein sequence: CASTKVRDTHLGNTIYF.